The 4 T cell receptor beta chains listed next were all sequenced from one sample in a study of tumor and adjacent non-tumor tissue in lung cancer. No cell sorting was done before RNA was extracted from the tissue. Distant lung tissue was collected more than 3 cm away from the tumor edge. TCRbeta libraries were built with three rounds of nested PCR, modified from ARM-PCR. TCRdb reprocessed the multiplex PCR reads via MiXCR and lists one record per CDR3 protein. The table records about 90,000 distinct CDR3 sequences, approximately 73% of them present only once. Input material: distant non-tumor lung tissue. The receptors here all came from a woman aged 50 to 60 with non-small cell lung cancer.

In the case of this clonotype: Given the absence of the conserved phenylalanine or tryptophan at the CDR3 end, a read error is likely. This chain links TRBV24-1 with TRBJ2-1, with a tentative D call TRBD2 (5 bases). The V end lost 2 bases, the J end lost 5 bases, and 18 bases lay between the germline ends. CDR1 KGHDR and CDR2 SFDVKD come from the germline V gene. The CDR3 totals 17 residues. In DNA, the CDR3 is TGTGCCACCAGTGATTATGAACTAGAGGATACTAACAATGAGCAGTTCTAC. Its protein product is CATSDYELEDTNNEQFY.

A word on this clonotype: One junction end does not reproduce the germline sequence, and a read error may be involved. The rearrangement joins TRBV11-2 to TRBJ1-4, with 7 bases lining up with TRBD1. Germline CDR1 reads SGHAT; CDR2 reads FQNNGV. This CDR3 comprises 17 residues. The CDR3 loop is CASSFPGGQPSWEKLFF. CDR3 nucleotides: TGTGCTAGCAGCTTCCCGGGGGGACAGCCGTCTTGGGAAAAATTGTTTTTT.

This chain links TRBV6-1 with TRBJ1-5; possibly TRBD1 for D (5 bases). The CDR3 contains 14 residues. The germline gives CDR1 MNHNS, CDR2 SASEGT. V lost 5 bases to trimming and J lost 11 bases, with 19 bases between them. The CDR3, as DNA: TGTGCCAGCAGTACCTTAGGGGAGATAGGGTCCCAGCATTTT. Residues: CASSTLGEIGSQHF.

Turning to this clonotype: As the CDR3 is not closed by the conserved phenylalanine or tryptophan, this likely results from a read error. V and J are TRBV6-6 and TRBJ2-5; the D is unclear. The CDR3 covers 14 residues. Germline V CDR1 and CDR2: MNHNY, SVGAGI (reference sequence). The V end was cut by 2 bases, the J end by 3 bases, with 10 bases between. CDR3 in DNA: TGTGCCAGCAGTTACGGGTCGAATGAAGAGACCCAGTACTAC. This encodes CASSYGSNEETQYY.